This T cell receptor beta chain originates from a study of CD8 T cells in ankylosing spondylitis. General study points: The study identified a TCR beta motif of roughly eight highly homologous variants that appeared characteristic of ankylosing spondylitis blood.

This clonotype showed up just a few times. Its antigen remains unknown. TCRdb called the 5' RACE reads again in MiXCR, with one record for every CDR3 protein. The sample has about 800,000 distinct CDR3 sequences, 12% seen once; the top ten hold 0.51%. This CDR3 contains 16 residues. V was trimmed by 5 bases and J by 0 bases, leaving 14 bases between them. Germline V CDR1 and CDR2: SNHLY, FYNNEI. The sequenced sample consisted of blood, either unsorted or a sorted T cell fraction (not recorded which). The source is a male donor with ankylosing spondylitis. The chain has TRBV2 and TRBJ1-3; unclear D gene. CDR3 sequence reads: CASSYTRAFSGNTIYF. CDR3 bases: TGTGCCAGCAGTTACACCCGGGCCTTCTCTGGAAACACCATATATTTT.